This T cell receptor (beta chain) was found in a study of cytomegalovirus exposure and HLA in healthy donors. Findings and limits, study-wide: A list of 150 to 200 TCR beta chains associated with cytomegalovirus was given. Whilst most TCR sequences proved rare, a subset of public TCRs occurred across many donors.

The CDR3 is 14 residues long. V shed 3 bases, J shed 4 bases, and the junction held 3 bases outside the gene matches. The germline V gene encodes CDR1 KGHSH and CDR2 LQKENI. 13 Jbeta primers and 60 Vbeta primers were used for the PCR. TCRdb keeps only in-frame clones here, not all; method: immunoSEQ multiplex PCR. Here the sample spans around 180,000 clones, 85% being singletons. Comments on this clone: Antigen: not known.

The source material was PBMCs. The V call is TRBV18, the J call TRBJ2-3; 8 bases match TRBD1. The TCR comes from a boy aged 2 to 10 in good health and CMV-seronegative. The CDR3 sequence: CASSPDRVSDTQYF. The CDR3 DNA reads TGTGCCAGCTCACCGGACAGGGTATCAGATACGCAGTATTTT.